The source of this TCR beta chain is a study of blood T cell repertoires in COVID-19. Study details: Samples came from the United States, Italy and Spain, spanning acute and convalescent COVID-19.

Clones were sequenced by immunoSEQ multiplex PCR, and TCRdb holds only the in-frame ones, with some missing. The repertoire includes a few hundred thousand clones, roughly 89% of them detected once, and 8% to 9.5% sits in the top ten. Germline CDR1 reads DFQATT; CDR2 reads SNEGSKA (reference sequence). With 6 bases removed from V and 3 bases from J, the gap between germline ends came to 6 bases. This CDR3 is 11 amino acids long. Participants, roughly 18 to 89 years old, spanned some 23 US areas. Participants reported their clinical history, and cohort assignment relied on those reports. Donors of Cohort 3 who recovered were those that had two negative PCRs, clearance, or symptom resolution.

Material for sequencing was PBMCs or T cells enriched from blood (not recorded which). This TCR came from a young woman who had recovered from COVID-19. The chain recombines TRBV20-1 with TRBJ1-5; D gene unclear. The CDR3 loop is CSAQLNQPQHF. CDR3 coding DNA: TGCAGTGCACAGCTCAATCAGCCCCAGCATTTT.